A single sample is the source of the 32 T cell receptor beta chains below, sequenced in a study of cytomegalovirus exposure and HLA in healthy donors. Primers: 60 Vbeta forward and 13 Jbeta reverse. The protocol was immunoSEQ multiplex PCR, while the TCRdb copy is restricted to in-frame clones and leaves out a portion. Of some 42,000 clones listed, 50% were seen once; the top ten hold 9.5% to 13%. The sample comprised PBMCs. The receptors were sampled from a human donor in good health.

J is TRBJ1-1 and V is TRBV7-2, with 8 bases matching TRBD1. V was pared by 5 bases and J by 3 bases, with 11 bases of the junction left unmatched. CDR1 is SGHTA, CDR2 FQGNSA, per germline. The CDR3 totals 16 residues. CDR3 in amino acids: CASSPRFGTGHTEAFF. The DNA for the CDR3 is TGTGCCAGCAGCCCGCGGTTCGGGACAGGACACACTGAAGCTTTCTTT.

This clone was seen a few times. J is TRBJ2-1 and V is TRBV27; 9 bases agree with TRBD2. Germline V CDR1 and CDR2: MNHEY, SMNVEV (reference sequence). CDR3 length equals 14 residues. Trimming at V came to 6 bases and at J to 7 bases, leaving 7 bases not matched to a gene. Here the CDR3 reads CASSLGLAMNEQFF. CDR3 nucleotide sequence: TGTGCCAGCAGCCTCGGACTAGCGATGAATGAGCAGTTCTTC.

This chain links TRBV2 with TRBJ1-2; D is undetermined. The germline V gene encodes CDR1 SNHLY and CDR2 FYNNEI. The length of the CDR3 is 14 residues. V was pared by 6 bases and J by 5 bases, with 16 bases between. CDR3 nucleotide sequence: TGTGCCAGCAGGGCGGCACCCTCCCAGTATGGCTACACCTTC. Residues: CASRAAPSQYGYTF.

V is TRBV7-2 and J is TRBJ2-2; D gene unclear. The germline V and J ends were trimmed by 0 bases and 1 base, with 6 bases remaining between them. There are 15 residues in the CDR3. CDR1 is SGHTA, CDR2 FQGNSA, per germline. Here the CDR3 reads CASSLAYLNTGELFF. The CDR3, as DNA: TGTGCCAGCAGCTTAGCATATTTGAACACCGGGGAGCTGTTTTTT.

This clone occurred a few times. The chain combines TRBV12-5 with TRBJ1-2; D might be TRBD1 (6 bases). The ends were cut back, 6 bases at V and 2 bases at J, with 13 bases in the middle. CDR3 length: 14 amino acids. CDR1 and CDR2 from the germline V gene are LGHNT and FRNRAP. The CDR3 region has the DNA TGTGCTAGTGGCCGGGACAATCTGAACTATGGCTACACCTTC. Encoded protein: CASGRDNLNYGYTF.

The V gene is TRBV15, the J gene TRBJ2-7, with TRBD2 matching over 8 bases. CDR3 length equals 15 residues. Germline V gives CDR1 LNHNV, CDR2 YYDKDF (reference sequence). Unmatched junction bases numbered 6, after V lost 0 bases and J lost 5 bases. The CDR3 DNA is TGTGCCACCAGCAGAGATCGGGGGGGGCTGGACGAGCAGTACTTC. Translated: CATSRDRGGLDEQYF. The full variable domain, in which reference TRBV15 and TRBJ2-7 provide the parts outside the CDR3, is DAMVIQNPRYQVTQFGKPVTLSCSQTLNHNVMYWYQQKSSQAPKLLFHYYDKDFNNEADTPDNFQSRRPNTSFCFLDIRSPGLGDTAMYLCATSRDRGGLDEQYFGPGTRLTVT.

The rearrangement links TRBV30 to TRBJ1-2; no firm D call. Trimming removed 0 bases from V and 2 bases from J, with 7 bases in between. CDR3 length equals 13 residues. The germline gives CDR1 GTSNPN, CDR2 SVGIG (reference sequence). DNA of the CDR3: TGTGCCTGGAGTGTCAACAAGAACTATGGCTACACCTTC. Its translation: CAWSVNKNYGYTF. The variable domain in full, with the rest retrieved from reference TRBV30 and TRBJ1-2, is SQTIHQWPATLVQPVGSPLSLECTVEGTSNPNLYWYRQAAGRGLQLLFYSVGIGQISSEVPQNLSASRPQDRQFILSSKKLLLSDSGFYLCAWSVNKNYGYTFGSGTRLTVV.

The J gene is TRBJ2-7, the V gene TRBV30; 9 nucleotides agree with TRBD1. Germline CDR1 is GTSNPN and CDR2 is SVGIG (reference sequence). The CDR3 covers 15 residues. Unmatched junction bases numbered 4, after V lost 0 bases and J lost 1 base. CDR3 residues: CAWSVEGQGSYEQYF. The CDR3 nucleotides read TGTGCCTGGAGTGTAGAGGGACAGGGATCCTACGAGCAGTACTTC.

The CDR3 reads CASRSESGPTDTQYF. DNA of the CDR3: TGTGCCAGCAGATCCGAAAGCGGGCCCACAGATACGCAGTATTTT. J is TRBJ2-3 and V is TRBV6-5; maybe TRBD2 (6 bases). This CDR3 comprises 15 residues. Trimming shortened V by 6 bases and J by 2 bases, and 15 bases separated the two germline ends. The germline V gene has CDR1 MNHEY and CDR2 SVGAGI.

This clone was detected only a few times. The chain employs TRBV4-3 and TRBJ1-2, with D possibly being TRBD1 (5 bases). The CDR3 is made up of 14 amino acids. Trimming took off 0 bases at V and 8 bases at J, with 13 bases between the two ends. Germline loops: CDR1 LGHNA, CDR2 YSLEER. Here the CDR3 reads CASSQDGGSWGYTF. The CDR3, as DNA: TGCGCCAGCAGCCAAGACGGGGGTAGTTGGGGCTACACCTTC.

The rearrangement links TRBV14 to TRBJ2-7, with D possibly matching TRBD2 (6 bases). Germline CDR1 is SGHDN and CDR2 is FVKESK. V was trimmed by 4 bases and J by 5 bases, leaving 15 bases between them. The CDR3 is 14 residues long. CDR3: CASSPVAGYNEQYF. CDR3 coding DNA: TGTGCCAGCAGCCCCGTCGCGGGGTACAACGAGCAGTACTTC.

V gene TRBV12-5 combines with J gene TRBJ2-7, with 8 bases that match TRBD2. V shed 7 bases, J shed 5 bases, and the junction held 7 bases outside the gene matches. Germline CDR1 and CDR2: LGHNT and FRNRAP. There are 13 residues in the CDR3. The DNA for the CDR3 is TGTGCTAGTGCCCTCCGGGAGGGGAACGAGCAGTACTTC. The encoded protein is CASALREGNEQYF.

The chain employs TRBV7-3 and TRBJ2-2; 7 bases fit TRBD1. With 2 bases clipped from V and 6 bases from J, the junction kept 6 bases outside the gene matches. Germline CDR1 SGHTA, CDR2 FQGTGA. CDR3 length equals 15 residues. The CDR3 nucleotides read TGTGCCAGCAGCTTATTCAGGGGGTCATCCGGGGAGCTGTTTTTT. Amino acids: CASSLFRGSSGELFF.

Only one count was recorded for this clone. Here the CDR3 reads CASTAVTDTQYF. CDR3 coding DNA: TGTGCCAGCACAGCGGTCACAGATACGCAGTATTTT. This rearrangement joins TRBV2 to TRBJ2-3, with D possibly TRBD2 on 5 matching bases. Trimming cost V 7 bases and J 2 bases, with 7 bases left between them. Germline CDR1 and CDR2: SNHLY and FYNNEI. CDR3 length: 12 residues.

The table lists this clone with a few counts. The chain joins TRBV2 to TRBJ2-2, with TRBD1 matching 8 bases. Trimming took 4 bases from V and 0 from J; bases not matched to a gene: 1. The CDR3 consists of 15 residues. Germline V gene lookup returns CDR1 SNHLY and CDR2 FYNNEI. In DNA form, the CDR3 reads TGTGCCAGCAGTGCGACAGGGGCGAACACCGGGGAGCTGTTTTTT. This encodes CASSATGANTGELFF.

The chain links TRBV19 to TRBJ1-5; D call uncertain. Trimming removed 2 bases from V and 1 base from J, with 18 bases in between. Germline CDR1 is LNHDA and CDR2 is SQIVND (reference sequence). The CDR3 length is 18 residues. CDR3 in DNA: TGTGCCAGTAGTATATGGCGTCGCCAGCTGGGCAGCAATCAGCCCCAGCATTTT. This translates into CASSIWRRQLGSNQPQHF.

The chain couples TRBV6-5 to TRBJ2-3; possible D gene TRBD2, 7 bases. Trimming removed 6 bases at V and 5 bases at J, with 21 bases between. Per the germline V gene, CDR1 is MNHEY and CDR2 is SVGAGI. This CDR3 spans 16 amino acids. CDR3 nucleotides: TGTGCCAGCAGCTACCGAGGGGGGGCCCGGGAAGATACGCAGTATTTT. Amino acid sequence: CASSYRGGAREDTQYF.

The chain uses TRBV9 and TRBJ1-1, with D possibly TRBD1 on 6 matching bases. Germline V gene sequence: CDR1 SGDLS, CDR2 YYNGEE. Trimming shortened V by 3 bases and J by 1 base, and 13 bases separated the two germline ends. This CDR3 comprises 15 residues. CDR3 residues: CASSASGAPNTEAFF. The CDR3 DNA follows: TGTGCCAGCAGCGCATCAGGGGCTCCGAACACTGAAGCTTTCTTT.

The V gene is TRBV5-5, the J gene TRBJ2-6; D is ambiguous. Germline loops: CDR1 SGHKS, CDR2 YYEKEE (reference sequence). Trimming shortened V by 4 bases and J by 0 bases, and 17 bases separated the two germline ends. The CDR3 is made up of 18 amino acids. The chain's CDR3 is CASSPQANLPSGANVLTF. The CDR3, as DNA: TGTGCCAGCAGCCCTCAGGCAAATCTACCCTCTGGGGCCAACGTCCTGACTTTC.

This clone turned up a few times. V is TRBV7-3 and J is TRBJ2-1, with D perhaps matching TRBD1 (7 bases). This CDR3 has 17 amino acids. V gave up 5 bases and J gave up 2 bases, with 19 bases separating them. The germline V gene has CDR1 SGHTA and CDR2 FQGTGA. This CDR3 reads CASSRRDREVPYNEQFF. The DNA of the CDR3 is TGTGCCAGCAGCCGCAGAGACAGGGAGGTTCCCTACAATGAGCAGTTCTTC.

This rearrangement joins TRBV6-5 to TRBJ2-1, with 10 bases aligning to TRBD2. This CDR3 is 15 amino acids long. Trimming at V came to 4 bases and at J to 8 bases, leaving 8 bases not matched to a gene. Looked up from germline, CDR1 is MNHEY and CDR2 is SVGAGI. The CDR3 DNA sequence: TGTGCCAGCAGTTCCGCTAGCGGGAGTAGCGATGAGCAGTTCTTC. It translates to CASSSASGSSDEQFF.

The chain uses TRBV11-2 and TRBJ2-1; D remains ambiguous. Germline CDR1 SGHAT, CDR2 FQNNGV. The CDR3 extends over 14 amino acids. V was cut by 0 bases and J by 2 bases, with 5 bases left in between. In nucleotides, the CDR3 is TGTGCCAGCAGCTTAGATATTGCCTACAATGAGCAGTTCTTC. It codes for CASSLDIAYNEQFF.

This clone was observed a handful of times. The CDR3 protein is CASSLGPTGNSYNEQFF. CDR3 nucleotides: TGTGCCAGCAGCTTGGGGCCCACAGGTAACTCCTACAATGAGCAGTTCTTC. The chain uses TRBV7-9 and TRBJ2-1; D is possibly TRBD1 (5 bases). CDR1 SEHNR and CDR2 FQNEAQ come from the germline V gene (reference sequence). V was shortened by 3 bases and J by 0 bases, with 15 bases between the two germline ends. The CDR3 length is 17 residues.

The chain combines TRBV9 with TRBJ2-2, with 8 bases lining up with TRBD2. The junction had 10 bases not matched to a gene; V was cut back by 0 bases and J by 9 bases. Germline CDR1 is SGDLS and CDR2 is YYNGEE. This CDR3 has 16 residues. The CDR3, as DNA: TGTGCCAGCAGCGTAGAAGGCGCGGGGGGCTACAGGGAGCTGTTTTTT. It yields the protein CASSVEGAGGYRELFF.

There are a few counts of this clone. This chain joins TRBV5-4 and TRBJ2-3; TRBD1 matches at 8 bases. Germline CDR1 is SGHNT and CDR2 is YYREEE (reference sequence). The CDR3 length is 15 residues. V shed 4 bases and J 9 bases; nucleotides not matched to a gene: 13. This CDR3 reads CASSPNGQGFLTQYF. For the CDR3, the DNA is TGTGCCAGCAGCCCGAACGGACAGGGTTTTTTGACGCAGTATTTT. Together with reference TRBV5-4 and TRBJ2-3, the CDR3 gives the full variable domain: ETGVTQSPTHLIKTRGQQVTLRCSSQSGHNTVSWYQQALGQGPQFIFQYYREEENGRGNFPPRFSGLQFPNYSSELNVNALELDDSALYLCASSPNGQGFLTQYFGPGTRLTVL.

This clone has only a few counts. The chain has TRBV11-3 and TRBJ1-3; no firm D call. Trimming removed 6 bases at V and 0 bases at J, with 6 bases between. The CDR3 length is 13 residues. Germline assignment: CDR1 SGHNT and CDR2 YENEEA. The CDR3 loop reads CASSGSSGNTIYF. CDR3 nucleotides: TGTGCCAGCAGTGGGAGCTCTGGAAACACCATATATTTT. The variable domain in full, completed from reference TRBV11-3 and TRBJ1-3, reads EAGVVQSPRYKIIEKKQPVAFWCNPISGHNTLYWYLQNLGQGPELLIRYENEEAVDDSQLPKDRFSAERLKGVDSTLKIQPAELGDSAVYLCASSGSSGNTIYFGEGSWLTVV.

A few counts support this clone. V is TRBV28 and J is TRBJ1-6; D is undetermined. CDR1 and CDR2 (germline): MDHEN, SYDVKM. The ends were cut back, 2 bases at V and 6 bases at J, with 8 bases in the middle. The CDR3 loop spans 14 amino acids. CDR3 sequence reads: CASSLIQFNSPLHF. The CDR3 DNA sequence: TGTGCCAGCAGTTTAATCCAATTTAATTCACCCCTCCACTTT.

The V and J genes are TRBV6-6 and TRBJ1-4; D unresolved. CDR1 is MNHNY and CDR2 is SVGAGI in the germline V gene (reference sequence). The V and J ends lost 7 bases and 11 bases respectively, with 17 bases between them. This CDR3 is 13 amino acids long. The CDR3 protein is CASTPSDRGKLFF. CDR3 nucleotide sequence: TGTGCCAGCACCCCATCTGATCGAGGGAAACTGTTTTTT.

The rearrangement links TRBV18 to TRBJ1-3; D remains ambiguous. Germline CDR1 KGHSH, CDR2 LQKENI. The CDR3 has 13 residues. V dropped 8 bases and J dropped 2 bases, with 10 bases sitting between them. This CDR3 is CASVVSPGNTIYF. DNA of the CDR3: TGTGCCAGCGTTGTATCTCCTGGAAACACCATATATTTT.

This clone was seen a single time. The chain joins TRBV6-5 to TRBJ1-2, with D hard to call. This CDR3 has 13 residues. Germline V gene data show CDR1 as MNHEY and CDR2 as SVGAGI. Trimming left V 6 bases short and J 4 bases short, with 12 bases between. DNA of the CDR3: TGTGCCAGCAGACAACCAGGCACCTATGGCTACACCTTC. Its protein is CASRQPGTYGYTF.

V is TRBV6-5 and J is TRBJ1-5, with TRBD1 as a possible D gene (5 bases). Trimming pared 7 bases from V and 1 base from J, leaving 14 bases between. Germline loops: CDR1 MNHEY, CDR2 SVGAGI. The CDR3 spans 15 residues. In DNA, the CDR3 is TGTGCCAGCACCGCCGCCCCAGGGAGCAATCAGCCCCAGCATTTT. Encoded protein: CASTAAPGSNQPQHF.

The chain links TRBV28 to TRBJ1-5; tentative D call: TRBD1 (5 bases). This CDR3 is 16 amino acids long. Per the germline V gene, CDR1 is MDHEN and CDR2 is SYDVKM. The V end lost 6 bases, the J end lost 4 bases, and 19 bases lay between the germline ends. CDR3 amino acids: CASRGGRGLLNQPQHF. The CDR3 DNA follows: TGTGCCAGCAGGGGCGGGCGGGGACTGCTTAATCAGCCCCAGCATTTT.